The rows below give T cell receptor beta chains drawn from one sample of a study of CD8 T cells in ankylosing spondylitis. TCRdb processed the 5' RACE reads anew with MiXCR; each CDR3 protein has one entry. The data show a few hundred thousand distinct CDR3 sequences, approximately 17% seen once. The specimen sequenced was blood, either unsorted or a sorted T cell fraction (not recorded which). Receptors originate from a male donor with ankylosing spondylitis. The CDR3 runs from the conserved cysteine through the conserved F or W. A D gene is named only where the DNA matches it firmly. Not all rows give a size; the values are once, few, many and, for expanded clones, a class.

NA,many,TRBJ2-3,TRBV29-1,CSVREADTQYF,TGCAGCGTCAGAGAGGCGGATACGCAGTATTTT
TRBD2,many,TRBJ2-1,TRBV5-6,CASRTGLAAYNEQFF,TGTGCCAGCAGGACGGGACTAGCGGCTTACAATGAGCAGTTCTTC
NA,NA,TRBJ1-1,TRBV5-1,CASSLALGGLDTEAFF,TGCGCCAGCAGCTTGGCCCTGGGGGGGCTAGACACTGAAGCTTTCTTT
NA,few,TRBJ2-1,TRBV5-6,CASSLESRRLFF,TGTGCCAGCAGCTTGGAATCACGGAGGCTGTTCTTC
TRBD2,NA,TRBJ2-1,TRBV20-1,CSAQRGPSYNEQFF,TGCAGTGCCCAGCGGGGACCCTCCTACAATGAGCAGTTCTTC
TRBD1,NA,TRBJ1-1,TRBV20-1,CSAPNRGMNTEAFF,TGCAGTGCTCCAAACAGGGGAATGAACACTGAAGCTTTCTTT
NA,few,TRBJ2-1,TRBV9,CASSVEGTYNEQFF,TGTGCCAGCAGCGTGGAGGGCACCTACAATGAGCAGTTCTTC
TRBD2,NA,TRBJ2-1,TRBV7-2,CASSFSPSSGSKNEQFF,TGTGCCAGCAGCTTCTCGCCTTCTAGCGGGAGTAAGAATGAGCAGTTCTTC
NA,NA,TRBJ2-7,TRBV10-3,CAISPRSGIHEQYF,TGTGCCATCAGCCCCAGGTCGGGGATCCACGAGCAGTACTTC
NA,many,TRBJ2-1,TRBV4-2,CASGKEDSSYNEQFF,TGTGCCAGCGGAAAGGAGGACAGCTCCTACAATGAGCAGTTCTTC
NA,NA,TRBJ2-1,TRBV2,CASSGETHKGNEQFF,TGTGCCAGCAGTGGTGAGACACATAAAGGGAATGAGCAGTTCTTC
NA,many,TRBJ1-2,TRBV7-9,CASSPETVNYGYTF,TGTGCCAGCAGCCCGGAGACAGTTAACTATGGCTACACCTTC
NA,NA,TRBJ2-7,TRBV7-9,CASSLPRDNEQYF,TGTGCCAGCAGCTTACCCCGGGACAACGAGCAGTACTTC
TRBD1,few,TRBJ1-3,TRBV12-3/TRBV12-4,CASSSDRPGNTIYF,TGTGCCAGCAGTTCGGACAGGCCTGGAAACACCATATATTTT
TRBD1,few,TRBJ1-2,TRBV7-8,CASSLGGQGLNYGYTF,TGTGCCAGCAGCTTAGGGGGACAGGGACTTAACTATGGCTACACCTTC
TRBD1,NA,TRBJ2-2,TRBV2,CARARDRANTGELFF,TGTGCCAGGGCACGGGACAGGGCGAACACCGGGGAGCTGTTTTTT
NA,NA,TRBJ2-7,TRBV20-1,CSAREVRGGEQYF,TGCAGTGCTAGAGAAGTGCGGGGAGGCGAGCAGTACTTC
NA,NA,TRBJ2-2,TRBV6-1,CASRFDGWANTGELFF,TGTGCCAGCAGGTTCGACGGGTGGGCGAACACCGGGGAGCTGTTTTTT
NA,NA,TRBJ1-1,TRBV28,CASSFSLYSNTEAFF,TGTGCCAGCAGTTTCTCCCTCTACAGTAACACTGAAGCTTTCTTT
TRBD2,NA,TRBJ2-5,TRBV6-5,CASSFGLAGLDGGTQYF,TGTGCCAGCAGTTTCGGACTAGCGGGTCTGGATGGGGGGACCCAGTACTTC